Described below is a single T cell receptor (beta chain) sequence and its context. This sample stems from a study of cytomegalovirus exposure and HLA in healthy donors. The primer mix had 60 Vbeta and 13 Jbeta primers. Libraries were prepared by immunoSEQ multiplex PCR; TCRdb keeps only in-frame clonotypes and omits some of them. The sample yields over 120,000 clones, approximately 70% seen once. The V end was cut by 3 bases, the J end by 1 base, with 16 bases between. The CDR3 sequence is 16 residues long. Per germline, CDR1 SGHRS and CDR2 YFSETQ. The receptor was isolated from a woman aged 60-75 years in good health and CMV-seropositive. This chain connects TRBV5-1 to TRBJ1-1, with TRBD1 as a possible D gene (5 bases). The sequenced sample consisted of PBMCs. The CDR3 DNA sequence: TGCGCCAGCAGCTCTATGCCAGGGTTGGGGAACACTGAAGCTTTCTTT. Translated: CASSSMPGLGNTEAFF. The entire variable domain, with the rest obtained from reference TRBV5-1 and TRBJ1-1, is as follows: KAGVTQTPRYLIKTRGQQVTLSCSPISGHRSVSWYQQTPGQGLQFLFEYFSETQRNKGNFPGRFSGRQFSNSRSEMNVSTLELGDSALYLCASSSMPGLGNTEAFFGQGTRLTVV.